The present T cell receptor (beta chain) was sequenced within a study of blood T cells in healthy people across ages. This clonotype has more than one count but fewer than ten. PCR was performed a second time for about 7 to 11 cycles using a sample-barcoded 5' primer and a J-beta primer mix. TCRdb recomputed calls from the 5' RACE reads with MiXCR, one row per CDR3 protein. The data contain 800,000 to 950,000 distinct CDR3 sequences, roughly 48% of them singletons. Material: blood. This receptor was taken from a man aged 25 to 40 in good health.

The CDR3 sequence: CASSRTGAAINEQFF. In nucleotides, the CDR3 is TGTGCCAGCAGTCGAACAGGGGCCGCTATCAATGAGCAGTTCTTC. This sequence joins TRBV12-3 or TRBV12-4 and TRBJ2-1; 7 positions match TRBD1. J was trimmed by 6 bases and V by 5 bases; bases with no gene match: 10. The length of the CDR3 is 15 residues.